The 30 T cell receptor beta chains presented below share a single source sample, sequenced in a study of OX40 agonist ivuxolimab in advanced cancers. Repertoires were generated with immunoSEQ multiplex PCR, while TCRdb's copy carries only in-frame clones and drops some. This table holds about 71,000 clones, 90% to 95% found once. The sample in question was CD4+ or CD8+ T cells sorted from blood, obtained in a trial of the OX40 agonist ivuxolimab. All receptors derive from an adult with an advanced solid tumor such as melanoma, head and neck, liver or kidney cancer.

The rearrangement links TRBV18 to TRBJ1-2, with 7 bases fitting TRBD1. The germline gives CDR1 KGHSH, CDR2 LQKENI. Trimming removed 5 bases from V and 6 bases from J; junction bases left unmatched: 3. The CDR3 is 12 amino acids. CDR3 protein: CASSSGTDGYTF. CDR3 bases: TGTGCCAGCTCATCAGGGACAGATGGCTACACCTTC.

This clone has more than one count but fewer than ten. The chain couples TRBV5-5 to TRBJ2-7, with a possible D match to TRBD1 (6 bases). The CDR3 is 14 residues long. CDR1 SGHKS and CDR2 YYEKEE come from the germline V gene (reference sequence). Trimming left V 4 bases short and J 4 bases short, with 15 bases between. The CDR3 region has the DNA TGTGCCAGCAGCGAGGACAGCCCCAGGTACGAGCAGTACTTC. It yields the protein CASSEDSPRYEQYF.

This clone was observed a handful of times. The rearrangement links TRBV15 to TRBJ2-3; 16 bases fit TRBD2. The CDR3 covers 17 residues. After removal of 9 bases from V and 0 bases from J, the junction contained 6 bases not matched to a gene. CDR1 and CDR2 (germline): LNHNV, YYDKDF (reference sequence). The chain's CDR3 is CATSGTSGRVSTDTQYF. In DNA form, the CDR3 reads TGTGCCACTTCTGGGACTAGCGGGAGGGTTAGCACAGATACGCAGTATTTT.

The gene calls are TRBV14 and TRBJ1-1, with 7 bases fitting TRBD1. The ends lost 1 base at V and 11 bases at J; junction bases unmatched: 13. The CDR3 has 15 residues. Germline loops: CDR1 SGHDN, CDR2 FVKESK. The CDR3 reads CASSQVGTAGGKAFF. CDR3 bases: TGTGCCAGCAGCCAAGTCGGGACAGCCGGGGGGAAGGCTTTCTTT. The variable domain in full, with the rest retrieved from reference TRBV14 and TRBJ1-1, is EAGVTQFPSHSVIEKGQTVTLRCDPISGHDNLYWYRRVMGKEIKFLLHFVKESKQDESGMPNNRFLAERTGGTYSTLKVQPAELEDSGVYFCASSQVGTAGGKAFFGQGTRLTVV.

The V gene is TRBV15, the J gene TRBJ1-5, with 8 bases fitting TRBD1. From germline, CDR1 is LNHNV and CDR2 YYDKDF (reference sequence). There are 13 residues in the CDR3. V gave up 11 bases and J gave up 7 bases; unmatched junction bases: 10. The CDR3, as DNA: TGTGCCGCCGCGGACAGGGAGAGGCAGCCCCAGCATTTT. Translating gives CAAADRERQPQHF.

The rearrangement links TRBV6-7 to TRBJ1-5; D uncertain. TRBV6-7 is known as an ORF, though its function is uncertain. Between the trimmed V and J ends, which lost 0 bases and 11 bases, there was a span of 5 bases. This CDR3 is built from 11 residues. CDR3 in amino acids: CASSYSDSQHF. In DNA, the CDR3 is TGTGCCAGCAGTTACTCTGATTCCCAGCATTTT.

This clone was picked up one time. Distinct nucleotide sequences in the sample also encode this CDR3. The genes are TRBV11-2 and TRBJ2-1; D is unresolved. Germline values: CDR1 SGHAT, CDR2 FQNNGV. The CDR3 runs to 13 residues. Trimming pared 4 bases from V and 4 bases from J, leaving 8 bases between. CDR3 sequence (DNA): TGTGCCAGCAGCTCAGGAACTTACAATGAGCAGTTCTTC. Translated: CASSSGTYNEQFF.

The rearrangement links TRBV19 to TRBJ2-1; D possibly uses TRBD1 or TRBD2 (5 bases each). Germline-derived CDR1 and CDR2 are LNHDA and SQIVND (reference sequence). V shed 3 bases and J shed 0 bases, with 12 bases lying between them. The CDR3 runs to 16 residues. As DNA, the CDR3 is TGTGCCAGTAGTATCCTGGGGGTAGGCTCCTACAATGAGCAGTTCTTC. This encodes CASSILGVGSYNEQFF.

Turning to this clone: Other DNA sequences in this specimen translate into the identical CDR3. V gene TRBV11-3 combines with J gene TRBJ2-1, with 9 bases matching TRBD2. V lost 5 bases and J lost 3; bases outside the gene matches: 5. CDR1 and CDR2 from the germline V gene are SGHNT and YENEEA. The CDR3 runs to 15 residues. Here the CDR3 reads CASSPPSGNYNEQFF. CDR3 nucleotide sequence: TGTGCCAGCAGCCCACCTAGCGGGAACTACAATGAGCAGTTCTTC.

This clone has just one count. The rearrangement uses TRBV29-1 and TRBJ2-7; possible D gene TRBD1, 7 bases. V lost 0 bases to trimming and J lost 1 base, with 16 bases between them. CDR1 and CDR2 from the germline V gene are SQVTM and ANQGSEA. The CDR3 covers 16 residues. The CDR3 coding sequence is TGCAGCGTTGAAGATGGGGAGACAGGGACTTCCTACGAGCAGTACTTC. This encodes CSVEDGETGTSYEQYF.

This clone was picked up a small number of times. The gene calls are TRBV27 and TRBJ2-7; a possible D gene is TRBD1 (6 bases). The CDR3 sequence is 13 residues long. V shed 5 bases and J shed 1 base, with 9 bases lying between them. Germline values: CDR1 MNHEY, CDR2 SMNVEV (reference sequence). As DNA, the CDR3 is TGTGCCAGCAGTCGGGACACTTCCTACGAGCAGTACTTC. Protein sequence: CASSRDTSYEQYF.

The chain recombines TRBV7-9 with TRBJ2-7; no firm D call. Germline V gene sequence: CDR1 SEHNR, CDR2 FQNEAQ (reference sequence). V was shortened by 5 bases and J by 3 bases, with 5 bases between the two germline ends. The CDR3 length is 11 residues. CDR3 in amino acids: CASSGDYEQYF. For the CDR3, the DNA is TGTGCCAGCAGCGGGGACTACGAGCAGTACTTC. Filled out from reference TRBV7-9 and TRBJ2-7, the complete variable domain reads DTGVSQNPRHKITKRGQNVTFRCDPISEHNRLYWYRQTLGQGPEFLTYFQNEAQLEKSRLLSDRFSAERPKGSFSTLEIQRTEQGDSAMYLCASSGDYEQYFGPGTRLTVT.

The V call is TRBV7-9, the J call TRBJ2-7, with D perhaps given as TRBD1 or TRBD2 (5 bases each). V was pared by 5 bases and J by 7 bases, with 12 bases between. Germline loops: CDR1 SEHNR, CDR2 FQNEAQ (reference sequence). The CDR3 sequence is 12 residues long. CDR3 loop: CASSPRGEEQYF. The CDR3 DNA is TGTGCCAGCAGCCCGAGAGGGGAGGAGCAGTACTTC.

The V call is TRBV6-6, the J call TRBJ2-1; 11 positions match TRBD1. The CDR3 is 16 residues long. V lost 8 bases and J lost 7; bases outside the gene matches: 13. Per the germline V gene, CDR1 is MNHNY and CDR2 is SVGAGI (reference sequence). The CDR3 nucleotides are TGTGCCAGCCTCGGGACAGGGGGTAGCCGGGGTAATGAGCAGTTCTTC. Protein product: CASLGTGGSRGNEQFF.

This clone appeared a few times. This chain uses TRBV18 with TRBJ1-4; D gene uncertain. This CDR3 has 15 amino acids. Trimming left V 5 bases short and J 0 bases short, with 10 bases between. Germline CDR1 is KGHSH and CDR2 is LQKENI. The CDR3 is CASSTSTATNEKLFF. In DNA, the CDR3 is TGTGCCAGCTCAACTTCGACGGCAACTAATGAAAAACTGTTTTTT.

This clone was counted a single time. The CDR3 loop is CASSPRGSQETQYF. CDR3 bases: TGTGCCAGCAGTCCTCGGGGAAGCCAAGAGACCCAGTACTTC. The J gene is TRBJ2-5, the V gene TRBV6-6; tentative D call: TRBD2 (5 bases). The V gene's germline CDR1 is MNHNY and CDR2 SVGAGI (reference sequence). The germline V and J ends were trimmed by 5 bases and 1 base, with 11 bases remaining between them. CDR3 size: 14 residues.

The chain has TRBV7-9 and TRBJ2-1, with unresolved D. Germline V gives CDR1 SEHNR, CDR2 FQNEAQ (reference sequence). The CDR3 extends over 11 amino acids. V was pared by 1 base and J by 9 bases, with 4 bases between. CDR3: CASSLGSEQFF. CDR3 DNA sequence: TGTGCCAGCAGCTTAGGGTCTGAGCAGTTCTTC.

The chain links TRBV11-2 to TRBJ2-7, with TRBD1 matching over 7 bases. The germline CDR1 and CDR2 sequences are SGHAT and FQNNGV. The trim removed 1 base at V and 3 bases at J, leaving 3 bases unmatched. CDR3 length equals 14 residues. CDR3 sequence reads: CASSLGRGFYEQYF. In DNA form, the CDR3 reads TGTGCCAGCAGCTTAGGCAGGGGGTTCTACGAGCAGTACTTC. Based on the CDR3 plus reference TRBV11-2 and TRBJ2-7, the full variable domain is EAGVAQSPRYKIIEKRQSVAFWCNPISGHATLYWYQQILGQGPKLLIQFQNNGVVDDSQLPKDRFSAERLKGVDSTLKIQPAKLEDSAVYLCASSLGRGFYEQYFGPGTRLTVT.

The V gene is TRBV28, the J gene TRBJ2-1, with no clear D. V gave up 3 bases and J gave up 6 bases, with 3 bases separating them. Germline V gene lookup returns CDR1 MDHEN and CDR2 SYDVKM. This CDR3 has 11 residues. CDR3 DNA: TGTGCCAGCAGTTTGTTCAATGAGCAGTTCTTC. This encodes CASSLFNEQFF.

This rearrangement joins TRBV2 to TRBJ2-5; D may be TRBD2 (6 bases). The length of the CDR3 is 13 residues. The V end lost 8 bases, the J end lost 3 bases, and 13 bases lay between the germline ends. The germline gives CDR1 SNHLY, CDR2 FYNNEI. CDR3 DNA: TGTGCCAGCTGGGGGACTGAAGAAGAGACCCAGTACTTC. Its protein product is CASWGTEEETQYF.

The chain combines TRBV7-9 with TRBJ1-1; no definite D call. The CDR3 is 12 amino acids. Trimming removed 3 bases from V and 3 bases from J, with 5 bases in between. Germline V gene lookup returns CDR1 SEHNR and CDR2 FQNEAQ (reference sequence). The CDR3 nucleotides are TGTGCCAGCAGCTTTGGCGACACTGAAGCTTTCTTT. It translates to CASSFGDTEAFF.

The DNA of the CDR3 is TGTGCCAGCAGGGGACTAGCGGACTACGAGCAGTACTTC. This translates into CASRGLADYEQYF. The V and J genes are TRBV2 and TRBJ2-7; the match to TRBD2 covers 11 bases. The CDR3 consists of 13 residues. Germline values: CDR1 SNHLY, CDR2 FYNNEI. The ends lost 6 bases at V and 3 bases at J; junction bases unmatched: 1.

The chain carries TRBV25-1 and TRBJ1-5; 8 nucleotides agree with TRBD1. The V and J ends lost 2 bases and 6 bases, in that order; junction bases with no gene match: 3. This CDR3 contains 14 residues. Germline values: CDR1 MGHDK, CDR2 SYGVNS. The CDR3 sequence: CASSEQGASQPQHF. The CDR3 DNA reads TGTGCCAGCAGTGAACAGGGGGCAAGTCAGCCCCAGCATTTT.

V usage is TRBV27 and J usage is TRBJ2-1; the D gene is possibly TRBD2 (6 bases). The V and J ends lost 2 bases and 5 bases respectively, with 13 bases between them. From germline, CDR1 is MNHEY and CDR2 SMNVEV (reference sequence). This CDR3 comprises 15 residues. In DNA form, the CDR3 reads TGTGCCAGCAGTTTAAGGGAGGCCGGCCACAATGAGCAGTTCTTC. It yields the protein CASSLREAGHNEQFF.

The rearrangement joins TRBV29-1 to TRBJ2-3; TRBD2 agrees at 7 bases. The CDR3 runs to 14 residues. V lost 3 bases and J lost 6; bases outside the gene matches: 9. CDR1 is SQVTM and CDR2 is ANQGSEA in the germline V gene. CDR3 in DNA: TGCAGCGTTGATGCTGGGACTACTCACGATACGCAGTATTTT. Its translation is CSVDAGTTHDTQYF.

This chain links TRBV19 with TRBJ2-1; D not certain. Trimming pared 3 bases from V and 6 bases from J, leaving 12 bases between. Germline CDR1 reads LNHDA; CDR2 reads SQIVND (reference sequence). The CDR3 covers 14 residues. As DNA, the CDR3 is TGTGCCAGTAGTATGAGCTTATCCCCCAATGAGCAGTTCTTC. It specifies CASSMSLSPNEQFF.

In regard to this clone: It is likely a read error, because the conserved phenylalanine at the end of the CDR3 is missing. This sequence joins TRBV15 and TRBJ2-7, with TRBD2 identical over 10 bases. The CDR3 loop spans 16 amino acids. CDR1 is LNHNV, CDR2 YYDKDF, per germline (reference sequence). The trim removed 0 bases at V and 4 bases at J, leaving 6 bases unmatched. CDR3 nucleotide sequence: TGTGCCACCAGCAGAGATAGCGGACTAGCGGAATACGAGCAGTACCTC. This gives the protein CATSRDSGLAEYEQYL.

The rearrangement joins TRBV15 to TRBJ2-1; tentative D call: TRBD2 (5 bases). The V end was cut by 0 bases, the J end by 0 bases, with 12 bases between. This CDR3 has 17 amino acids. Germline V gene data show CDR1 as LNHNV and CDR2 as YYDKDF (reference sequence). CDR3 sequence reads: CATSREGSRSSYNEQFF. CDR3 coding DNA: TGTGCCACCAGCAGAGAGGGGAGTCGGAGCTCCTACAATGAGCAGTTCTTC.

The V and J genes are TRBV2 and TRBJ2-1; D possibly corresponds to TRBD2 (5 bases). Trimming removed 7 bases from V and 7 bases from J, with 17 bases in between. CDR1 is SNHLY and CDR2 is FYNNEI in the germline V gene. The CDR3 totals 14 residues. This CDR3 reads CASMRGYESNEQFF. CDR3 bases: TGTGCCAGCATGCGAGGGTATGAGTCTAATGAGCAGTTCTTC.

CDR3 sequence reads: CASSQPGLAGGREQFF. As DNA, the CDR3 is TGCGCCAGCAGCCAGCCGGGACTAGCGGGAGGACGTGAGCAGTTCTTC. This chain joins TRBV4-1 and TRBJ2-1, with TRBD2 identical over 15 bases. Losses at the gene ends were 3 bases for V and 9 bases for J; bases not matched to a gene: 6. The CDR3 runs 16 residues. Germline V CDR1 and CDR2: MGHRA, YSYEKL.